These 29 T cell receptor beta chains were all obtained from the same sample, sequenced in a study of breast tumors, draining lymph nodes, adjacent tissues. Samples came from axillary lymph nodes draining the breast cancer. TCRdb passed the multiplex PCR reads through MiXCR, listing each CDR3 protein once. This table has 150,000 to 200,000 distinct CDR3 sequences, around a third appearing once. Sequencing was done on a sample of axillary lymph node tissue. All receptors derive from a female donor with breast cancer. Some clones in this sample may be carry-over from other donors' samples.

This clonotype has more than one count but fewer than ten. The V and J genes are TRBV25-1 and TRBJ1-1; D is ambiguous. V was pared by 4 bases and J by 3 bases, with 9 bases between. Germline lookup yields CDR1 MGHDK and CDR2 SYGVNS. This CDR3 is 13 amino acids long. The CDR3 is CASSVGGYTEAFF. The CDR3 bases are TGTGCCAGCAGTGTCGGTGGATACACTGAAGCTTTCTTT.

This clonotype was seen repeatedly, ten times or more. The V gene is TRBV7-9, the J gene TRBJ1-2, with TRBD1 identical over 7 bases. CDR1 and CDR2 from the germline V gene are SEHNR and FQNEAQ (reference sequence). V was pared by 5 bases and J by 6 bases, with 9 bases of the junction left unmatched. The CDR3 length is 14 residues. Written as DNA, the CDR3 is TGTGCCAGCAGCAAAGACAGGGTCACCCATGGCTACACCTTC. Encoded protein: CASSKDRVTHGYTF. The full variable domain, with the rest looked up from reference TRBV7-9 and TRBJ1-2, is DTGVSQNPRHKITKRGQNVTFRCDPISEHNRLYWYRQTLGQGPEFLTYFQNEAQLEKSRLLSDRFSAERPKGSFSTLEIQRTEQGDSAMYLCASSKDRVTHGYTFGSGTRLTVV.

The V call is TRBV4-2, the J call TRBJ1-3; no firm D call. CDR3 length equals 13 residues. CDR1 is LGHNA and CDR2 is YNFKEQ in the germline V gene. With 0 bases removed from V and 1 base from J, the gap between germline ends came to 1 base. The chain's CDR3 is CASSQESGNTIYF. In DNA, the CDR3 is TGTGCCAGCAGCCAAGAGTCTGGAAACACCATATATTTT.

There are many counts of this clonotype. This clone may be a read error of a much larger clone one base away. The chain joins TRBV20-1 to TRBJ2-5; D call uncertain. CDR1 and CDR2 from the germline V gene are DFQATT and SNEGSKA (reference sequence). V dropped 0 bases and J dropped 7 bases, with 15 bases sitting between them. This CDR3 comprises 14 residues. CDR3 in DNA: TGCAGTGCTAGAGATACGGGTTTCGCGGCGACCCAGTACTTC. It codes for CSARDTGFAATQYF.

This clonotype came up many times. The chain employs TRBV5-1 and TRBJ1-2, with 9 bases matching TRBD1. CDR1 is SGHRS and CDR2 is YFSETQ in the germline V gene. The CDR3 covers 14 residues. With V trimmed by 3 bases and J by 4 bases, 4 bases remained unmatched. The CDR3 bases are TGCGCCAGCAGCTCGGGGACAGGGATCTATGGCTACACCTTC. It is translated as CASSSGTGIYGYTF.

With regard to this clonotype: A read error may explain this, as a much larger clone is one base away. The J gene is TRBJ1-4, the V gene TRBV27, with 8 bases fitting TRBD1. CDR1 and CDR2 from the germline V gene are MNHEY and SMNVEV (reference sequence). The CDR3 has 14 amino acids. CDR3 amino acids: CASSRQGTNERLFF. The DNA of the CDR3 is TGTGCCAGCTCTCGACAGGGGACTAATGAAAGACTGTTTTTT.

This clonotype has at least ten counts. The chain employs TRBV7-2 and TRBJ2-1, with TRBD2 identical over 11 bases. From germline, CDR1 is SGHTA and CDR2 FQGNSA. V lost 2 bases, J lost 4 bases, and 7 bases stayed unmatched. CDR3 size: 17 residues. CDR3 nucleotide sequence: TGTGCCAGCAGCTTATGGGGTACTAGCGGGGGTTACAATGAGCAGTTCTTC. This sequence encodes CASSLWGTSGGYNEQFF.

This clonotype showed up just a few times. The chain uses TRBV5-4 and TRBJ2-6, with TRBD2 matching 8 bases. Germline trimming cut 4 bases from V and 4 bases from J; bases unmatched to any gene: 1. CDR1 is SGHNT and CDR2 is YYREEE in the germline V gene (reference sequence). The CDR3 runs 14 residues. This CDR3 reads CASSPSGGANVLTF. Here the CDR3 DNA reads TGTGCCAGCAGCCCTAGCGGGGGGGCCAACGTCCTGACTTTC.

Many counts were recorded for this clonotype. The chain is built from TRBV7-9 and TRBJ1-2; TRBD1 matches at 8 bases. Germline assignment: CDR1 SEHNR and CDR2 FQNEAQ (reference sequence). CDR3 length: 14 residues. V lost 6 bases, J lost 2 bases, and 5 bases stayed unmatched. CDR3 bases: TGTGCCAGCAGTCCGCAGGGGGCGAACTATGGCTACACCTTC. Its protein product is CASSPQGANYGYTF.

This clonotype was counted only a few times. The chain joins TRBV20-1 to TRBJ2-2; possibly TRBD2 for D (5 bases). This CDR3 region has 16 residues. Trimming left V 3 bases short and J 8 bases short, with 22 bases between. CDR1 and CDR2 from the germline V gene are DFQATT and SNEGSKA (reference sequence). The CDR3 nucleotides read TGCAGTGCTAGTCCCGAGGAGGAAAACCCGCCGGGGGAGCTGTTTTTT. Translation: CSASPEEENPPGELFF.

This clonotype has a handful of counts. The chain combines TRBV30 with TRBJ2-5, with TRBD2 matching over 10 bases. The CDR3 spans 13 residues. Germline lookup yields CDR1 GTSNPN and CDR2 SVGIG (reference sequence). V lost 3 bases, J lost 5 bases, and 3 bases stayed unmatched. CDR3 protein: CAWRMGLAETQYF. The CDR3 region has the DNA TGTGCCTGGAGAATGGGACTAGCGGAGACCCAGTACTTC.

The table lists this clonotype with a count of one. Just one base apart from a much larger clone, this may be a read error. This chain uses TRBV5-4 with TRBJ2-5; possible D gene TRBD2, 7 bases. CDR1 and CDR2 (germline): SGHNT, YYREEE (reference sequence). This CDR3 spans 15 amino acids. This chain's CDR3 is CACSRGGATQEAQYF. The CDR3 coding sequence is TGTGCCTGTTCGCGAGGGGGGGCGACCCAAGAGGCCCAGTACTTC. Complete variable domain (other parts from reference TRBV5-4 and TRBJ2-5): ETGVTQSPTHLIKTRGQQVTLRCSSQSGHNTVSWYQQALGQGPQFIFQYYREEENGRGNFPPRFSGLQFPNYSSELNVNALELDDSALYLCACSRGGATQEAQYFGPGTRLLVL.

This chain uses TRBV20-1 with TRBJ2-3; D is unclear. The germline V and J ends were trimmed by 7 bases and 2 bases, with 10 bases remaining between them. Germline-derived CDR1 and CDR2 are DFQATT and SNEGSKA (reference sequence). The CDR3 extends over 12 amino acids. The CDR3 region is CSVGAFTDTQYF. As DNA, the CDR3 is TGCAGTGTGGGCGCGTTCACAGATACGCAGTATTTT.

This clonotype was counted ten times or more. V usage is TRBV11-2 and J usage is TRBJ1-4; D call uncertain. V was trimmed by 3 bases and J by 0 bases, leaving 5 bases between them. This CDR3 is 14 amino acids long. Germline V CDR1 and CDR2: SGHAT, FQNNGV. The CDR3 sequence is CASSFPATNEKLFF. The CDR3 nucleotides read TGTGCCAGCAGCTTCCCAGCAACTAATGAAAAACTGTTTTTT. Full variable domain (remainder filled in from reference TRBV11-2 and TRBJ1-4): EAGVAQSPRYKIIEKRQSVAFWCNPISGHATLYWYQQILGQGPKLLIQFQNNGVVDDSQLPKDRFSAERLKGVDSTLKIQPAKLEDSAVYLCASSFPATNEKLFFGSGTQLSVL.

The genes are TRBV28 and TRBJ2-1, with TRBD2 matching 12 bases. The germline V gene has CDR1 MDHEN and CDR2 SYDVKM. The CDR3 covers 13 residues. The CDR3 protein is CALAGGAHNEQFF. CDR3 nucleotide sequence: TGTGCTCTAGCGGGAGGGGCCCACAATGAGCAGTTCTTC.

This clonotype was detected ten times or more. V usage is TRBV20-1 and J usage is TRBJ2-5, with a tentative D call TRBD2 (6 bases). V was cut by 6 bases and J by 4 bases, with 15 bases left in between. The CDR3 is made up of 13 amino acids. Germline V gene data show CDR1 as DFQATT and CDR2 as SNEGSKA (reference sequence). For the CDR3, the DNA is TGCAGTGCGGAGGGGCAGGGTGGAGAGACCCAGTACTTC. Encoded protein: CSAEGQGGETQYF.

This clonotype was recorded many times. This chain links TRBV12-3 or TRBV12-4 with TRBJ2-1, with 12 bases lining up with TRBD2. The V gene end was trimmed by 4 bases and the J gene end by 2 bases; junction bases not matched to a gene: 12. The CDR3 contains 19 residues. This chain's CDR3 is CASSSSLTSGRFAYNEQFF. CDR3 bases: TGTGCCAGCAGTTCCTCCCTGACTAGCGGGAGATTTGCCTACAATGAGCAGTTCTTC.

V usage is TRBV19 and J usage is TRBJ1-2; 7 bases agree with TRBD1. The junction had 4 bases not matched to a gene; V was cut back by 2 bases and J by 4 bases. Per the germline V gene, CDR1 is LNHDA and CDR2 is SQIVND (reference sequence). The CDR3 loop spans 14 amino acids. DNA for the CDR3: TGTGCCAGTAGTATATCTAGGACAGGCTATGGCTACACCTTC. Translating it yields CASSISRTGYGYTF.

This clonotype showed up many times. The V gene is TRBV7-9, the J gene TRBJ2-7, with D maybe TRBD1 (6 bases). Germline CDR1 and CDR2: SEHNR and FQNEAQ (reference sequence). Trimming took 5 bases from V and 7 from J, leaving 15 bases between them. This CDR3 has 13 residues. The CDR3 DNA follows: TGTGCCAGCAGCGAACAGGGTGTGAGGGAGCAGTACTTC. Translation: CASSEQGVREQYF. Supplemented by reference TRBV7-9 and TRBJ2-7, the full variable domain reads DTGVSQNPRHKITKRGQNVTFRCDPISEHNRLYWYRQTLGQGPEFLTYFQNEAQLEKSRLLSDRFSAERPKGSFSTLEIQRTEQGDSAMYLCASSEQGVREQYFGPGTRLTVT.

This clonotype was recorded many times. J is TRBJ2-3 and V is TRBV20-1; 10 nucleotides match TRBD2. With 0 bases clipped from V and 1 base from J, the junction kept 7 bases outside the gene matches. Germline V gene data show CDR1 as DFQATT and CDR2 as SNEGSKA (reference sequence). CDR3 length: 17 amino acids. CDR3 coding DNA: TGCAGTGCTAGAGACGTAAGCGGGGGGGCGCGCACAGATACGCAGTATTTT. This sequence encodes CSARDVSGGARTDTQYF.

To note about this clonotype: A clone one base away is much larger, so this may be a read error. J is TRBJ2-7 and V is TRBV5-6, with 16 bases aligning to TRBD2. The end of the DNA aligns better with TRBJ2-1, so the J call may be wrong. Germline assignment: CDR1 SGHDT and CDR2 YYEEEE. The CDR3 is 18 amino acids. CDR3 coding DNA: TGTGCCAGCAGCATAGGGACTAGCGGGGGGGCCTTCACCAACGAGCAGTTCTTC. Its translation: CASSIGTSGGAFTNEQFF.

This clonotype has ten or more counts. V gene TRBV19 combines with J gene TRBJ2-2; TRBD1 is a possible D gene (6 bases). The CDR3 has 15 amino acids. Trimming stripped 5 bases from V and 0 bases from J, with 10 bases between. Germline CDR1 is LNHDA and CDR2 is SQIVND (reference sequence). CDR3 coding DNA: TGTGCCAGTAGTGACAGGACAGCGAACACCGGGGAGCTGTTTTTT. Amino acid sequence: CASSDRTANTGELFF. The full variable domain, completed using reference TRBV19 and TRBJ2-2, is DGGITQSPKYLFRKEGQNVTLSCEQNLNHDAMYWYRQDPGQGLRLIYYSQIVNDFQKGDIAEGYSVSREKKESFPLTVTSAQKNPTAFYLCASSDRTANTGELFFGEGSRLTVL.

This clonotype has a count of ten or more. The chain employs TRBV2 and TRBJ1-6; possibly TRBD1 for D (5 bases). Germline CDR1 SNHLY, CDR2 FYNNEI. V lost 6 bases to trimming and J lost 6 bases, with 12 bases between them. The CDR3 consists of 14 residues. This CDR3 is CASRGMGTNSPLHF. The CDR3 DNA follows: TGTGCCAGCAGAGGGATGGGGACTAATTCACCCCTCCACTTT.

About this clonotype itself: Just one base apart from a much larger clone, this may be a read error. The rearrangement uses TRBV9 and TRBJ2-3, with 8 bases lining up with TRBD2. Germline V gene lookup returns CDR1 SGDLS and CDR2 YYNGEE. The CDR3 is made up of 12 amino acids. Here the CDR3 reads CAGSASGDTQYF. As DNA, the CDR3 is TGTGCCGGCAGCGCTAGCGGGGATACGCAGTATTTT.

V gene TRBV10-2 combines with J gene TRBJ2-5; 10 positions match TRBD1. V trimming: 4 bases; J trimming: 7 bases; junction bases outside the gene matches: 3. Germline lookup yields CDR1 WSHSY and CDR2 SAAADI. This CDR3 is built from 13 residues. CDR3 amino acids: CASSVGQGVTQYF. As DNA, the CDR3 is TGCGCCAGCAGTGTTGGACAGGGGGTGACCCAGTACTTC.

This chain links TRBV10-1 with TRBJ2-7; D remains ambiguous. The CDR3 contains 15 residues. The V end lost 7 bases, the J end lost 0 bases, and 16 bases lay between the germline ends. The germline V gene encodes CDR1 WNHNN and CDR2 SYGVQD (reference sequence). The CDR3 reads CASTRIGGSSYEQYF. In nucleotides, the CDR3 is TGCGCCAGCACCCGAATCGGCGGCAGCTCCTACGAGCAGTACTTC.

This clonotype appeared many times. CDR3 DNA: TGTGCCAGCAGCCTCTGGCAGGGGTCTGATTCACCCCTCCACTTT. This codes for CASSLWQGSDSPLHF. The chain employs TRBV7-9 and TRBJ1-6, with a possible D match to TRBD1 (6 bases). Per the germline V gene, CDR1 is SEHNR and CDR2 is FQNEAQ (reference sequence). V dropped 5 bases and J dropped 8 bases, with 16 bases sitting between them. The CDR3 sequence is 15 residues long. Together with reference TRBV7-9 and TRBJ1-6, the CDR3 gives the full variable domain: DTGVSQNPRHKITKRGQNVTFRCDPISEHNRLYWYRQTLGQGPEFLTYFQNEAQLEKSRLLSDRFSAERPKGSFSTLEIQRTEQGDSAMYLCASSLWQGSDSPLHFGNGTRLTVT.

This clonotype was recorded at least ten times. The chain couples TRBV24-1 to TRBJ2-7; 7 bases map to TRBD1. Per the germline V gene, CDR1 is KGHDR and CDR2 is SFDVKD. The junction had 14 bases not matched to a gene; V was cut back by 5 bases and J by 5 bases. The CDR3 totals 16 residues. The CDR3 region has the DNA TGTGCCACCAGTGCCCCGGGGAAGGGGGCAGTAGACGAGCAGTACTTC. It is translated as CATSAPGKGAVDEQYF.

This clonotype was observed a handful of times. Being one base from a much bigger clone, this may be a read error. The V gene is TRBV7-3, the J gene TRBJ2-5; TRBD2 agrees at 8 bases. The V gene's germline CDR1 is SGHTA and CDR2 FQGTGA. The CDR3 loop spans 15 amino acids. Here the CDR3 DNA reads TGTGCCAGCAGCCTCTCGGGACTAGTCTATGAGACCCAGCACTTC. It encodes CASSLSGLVYETQHF. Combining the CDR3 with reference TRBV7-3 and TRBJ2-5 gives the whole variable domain GAGVSQTPSNKVTEKGKYVELRCDPISGHTALYWYRQSLGQGPEFLIYFQGTGAADDSGLPNDRFFAVRPEGSVSTLKIQRTERGDSAVYLCASSLSGLVYETQHFGPGTRLLVL.